A selection of T cell receptor beta chains follows, all from one sample in a study of shared clonotypes between healthy human individuals. Clones were sequenced by immunoSEQ multiplex PCR, and TCRdb holds only the in-frame ones, with some missing. This table holds around 2,000,000 clones, just under 95% found once. Sequencing was carried out using naive CD8+ T cells sorted from blood. These receptors came from a man aged 18 to 29 in good health. Each CDR3 is given with its conserved first and last residue. Each record gives: D gene, J gene, V gene, CDR3 length, clone size, CDR3 DNA, CDR3 protein. D genes are given only for firm matches. Where a row states a size, it is once, few, many or the class of an expanded clone; other rows omit it.

>TRBD1|TRBJ1-1|TRBV19|15|NA
TGTGCCAGTAGTACCCTAGGACAGGGGGTCACTGAAGCTTTCTTT
CASSTLGQGVTEAFF
>NA|TRBJ2-5|TRBV13|13|NA
TGTGCCAGCAGTCGTTATTCTCAAGAGACCCAGTACTTC
CASSRYSQETQYF
>TRBD1|TRBJ2-2|TRBV15|16|once
TGTGCCACCAGCCAAAGACAGGGGTGGAACACCGGGGAGCTGTTTTTT
CATSQRQGWNTGELFF
>NA|TRBJ2-7|TRBV7-2|14|NA
TGTGCCAGCAGCGTAGGAGCCGGCTCCTACGAGCAGTACTTC
CASSVGAGSYEQYF
>NA|TRBJ2-2|TRBV7-9|15|NA
TGTGCCAGCAGCCCCACTAGCTCGAACACCGGGGAGCTGTTTTTT
CASSPTSSNTGELFF
>TRBD1|TRBJ2-7|TRBV6-1|16|NA
TGTGCCAGCAGTGAAGAAGTGGGGACAGGGTTCTACGAGCAGTACTTC
CASSEEVGTGFYEQYF
>NA|TRBJ2-7|TRBV11-2|12|NA
TGTGCCAGCAGCTTACCTACCTTCGAGCAGTACTTC
CASSLPTFEQYF
>TRBD2|TRBJ2-1|TRBV7-2|17|NA
TGTGCCAGCAGCTTCCTGGCCGGGACTAGCTCCTACAATGAGCAGTTCTTC
CASSFLAGTSSYNEQFF
>TRBD1|TRBJ1-2|TRBV27|14|once
TGTGCCAGCAGTTTAACCGGGACAGGGTATGGCTACACCTTC
CASSLTGTGYGYTF
>NA|TRBJ1-1|TRBV9|12|NA
TGTGCCAGCAGCGTAACAGGTTCTGAAGCTTTCTTT
CASSVTGSEAFF
>NA|TRBJ1-1|TRBV4-1|14|NA
TGCGCCAGCAGCCAAGATCTAAGTGGGGTAGGGGCTTTCTTT
CASSQDLSGVGAFF
>NA|TRBJ2-1|TRBV27|16|NA
TGTGCCAGCAGGGGCAAACCGGGACCCACGTACAATGAGCAGTTCTTC
CASRGKPGPTYNEQFF
>NA|TRBJ1-2|TRBV4-1|15|NA
TGCGCCAGCAGCCAAGAAGGGGCAGGGTACTATGGCTACACCTTC
CASSQEGAGYYGYTF
>NA|TRBJ1-4|TRBV2|15|NA
TGTGCCAGCAGTGAAAGGACGGAGTTTTGGGAAAAACTGTTTTTT
CASSERTEFWEKLFF
>TRBD1|TRBJ2-7|TRBV19|14|NA
TGTGCCAGTAGCCTGGGGACAGGGACCTACGAGCAGTACTTC
CASSLGTGTYEQYF
>TRBD1|TRBJ2-5|TRBV13|14|NA
TGTGCCAGCAGCTCGGACAGGGCCGGAAAGACCCAGTACTTC
CASSSDRAGKTQYF